The 9 T cell receptor beta chains reported below all come from one sample, sequenced in a study of blood T cell repertoires in COVID-19. Clones were read by immunoSEQ multiplex PCR, and TCRdb kept only the in-frame ones, dropping some. The sample yields about 140,000 clones, around 87% seen once. The sequenced sample was peripheral blood. The receptors come from a woman between 40 and 50 years old with acute or convalescent COVID-19.

This clone has just one count. The chain employs TRBV7-6 and TRBJ2-3; 11 positions match TRBD2. This CDR3 is 17 amino acids long. The germline V gene has CDR1 SGHVS and CDR2 FNYEAQ. With V trimmed by 0 bases and J by 5 bases, 7 bases remained unmatched. The CDR3: CASSLAPIAGGQDTQYF. The CDR3 bases are TGTGCCAGCAGCTTAGCTCCTATAGCGGGAGGGCAAGATACGCAGTATTTT.

This clone was picked up one time. V gene TRBV6-5 combines with J gene TRBJ1-2; 7 positions agree with TRBD1. With V trimmed by 2 bases and J by 2 bases, 5 bases remained unmatched. Germline CDR1 is MNHEY and CDR2 is SVGAGI. The CDR3 spans 15 residues. The CDR3 region is CASSYTGTVNYGYTF. The DNA of the CDR3 is TGTGCCAGCAGTTACACCGGGACAGTAAACTATGGCTACACCTTC.

The chain combines TRBV14 with TRBJ1-4; D unresolved. This CDR3 comprises 12 residues. V was trimmed by 4 bases and J by 12 bases, leaving 12 bases between them. Germline V gene sequence: CDR1 SGHDN, CDR2 FVKESK. This CDR3 is CASSLRERELFF. DNA of the CDR3: TGTGCCAGCAGCCTACGGGAACGTGAACTGTTTTTT.

The chain has TRBV19 and TRBJ2-7; 11 nucleotides line up with TRBD2. This CDR3 has 15 residues. The junction had 11 bases not matched to a gene; V was cut back by 7 bases and J by 6 bases. The germline CDR1 and CDR2 sequences are LNHDA and SQIVND (reference sequence). CDR3 DNA: TGTGCCAGTACTGTCAAGATGGGACTAGCGGTCGAGCAGTACTTC. Residues: CASTVKMGLAVEQYF. Full variable domain (rest looked up from reference TRBV19 and TRBJ2-7): DGGITQSPKYLFRKEGQNVTLSCEQNLNHDAMYWYRQDPGQGLRLIYYSQIVNDFQKGDIAEGYSVSREKKESFPLTVTSAQKNPTAFYLCASTVKMGLAVEQYFGPGTRLTVT.

The gene calls are TRBV4-1 and TRBJ1-2; TRBD1 matches at 7 bases. With V trimmed by 2 bases and J by 3 bases, 3 bases remained unmatched. This CDR3 has 14 amino acids. In germline, CDR1 is MGHRA, CDR2 YSYEKL. This CDR3 is CASSQPRGDYGYTF. CDR3 in DNA: TGCGCCAGCAGCCAACCCAGGGGGGACTATGGCTACACCTTC.

The chain recombines TRBV11-2 with TRBJ1-4; maybe TRBD1 (5 bases). CDR3 length: 15 residues. V lost 5 bases to trimming and J lost 8 bases, with 18 bases between them. The germline CDR1 and CDR2 sequences are SGHAT and FQNNGV. CDR3 in amino acids: CASSERGNSGEKLFF. The CDR3 nucleotides are TGTGCCAGCAGCGAGCGGGGGAACTCGGGAGAAAAACTGTTTTTT. The whole variable domain, remainder taken from reference TRBV11-2 and TRBJ1-4, is EAGVAQSPRYKIIEKRQSVAFWCNPISGHATLYWYQQILGQGPKLLIQFQNNGVVDDSQLPKDRFSAERLKGVDSTLKIQPAKLEDSAVYLCASSERGNSGEKLFFGSGTQLSVL.

V gene TRBV4-1 combines with J gene TRBJ2-3; TRBD2 aligns across 11 bases. Germline V gene lookup returns CDR1 MGHRA and CDR2 YSYEKL. CDR3 length: 18 amino acids. The trim removed 0 bases at V and 2 bases at J, leaving 7 bases unmatched. This chain's CDR3 is CASSQDPASGRFTDTQYF. The CDR3 DNA sequence: TGCGCCAGCAGCCAAGATCCTGCTAGCGGGAGGTTCACAGATACGCAGTATTTT.

This sequence joins TRBV3-1 (or the pseudogene TRBV3-2) and TRBJ2-4; maybe TRBD2 (6 bases). Germline values: CDR1 LGHDT, CDR2 YNNKEL (reference sequence). The V gene lost 1 base and the J gene lost 4 bases, with 14 bases spanning the gap. This CDR3 spans 16 amino acids. CDR3 sequence: CASSQASTRYKNIQYF. Written as DNA, the CDR3 is TGTGCCAGCAGCCAAGCCTCGACTAGATATAAAAACATTCAGTACTTC.

This clone was counted many times. This chain connects TRBV30 to TRBJ1-4; no reliable D call. CDR1 is GTSNPN, CDR2 SVGIG, per germline (reference sequence). V was cut by 0 bases and J by 7 bases, with 9 bases left in between. This CDR3 region has 13 residues. The CDR3 sequence: CAWSVTVLEKLFF. The DNA for the CDR3 is TGTGCCTGGAGTGTAACAGTCCTTGAAAAACTGTTTTTT.